The 23 T cell receptor beta chains listed next were all sequenced from one sample in a study of OX40 agonist ivuxolimab in advanced cancers. TCRdb's copy holds only in-frame clones and misses some; the assay was immunoSEQ multiplex PCR. In the table there are tens of thousands of clones, roughly 90% of which are singletons. This specimen consisted of CD4+ or CD8+ T cells sorted from blood, obtained in a trial of the OX40 agonist ivuxolimab. These receptors all come from an adult with an advanced solid tumor such as melanoma, head and neck, liver or kidney cancer.

The chain is built from TRBV5-5 and TRBJ1-5, with a tentative D call TRBD1 (5 bases). The CDR3 is 17 amino acids. From germline, CDR1 is SGHKS and CDR2 YYEKEE (reference sequence). V lost 4 bases and J 2 bases, leaving 19 bases between the germline ends. This CDR3 reads CASSGAEGRRGNQPQHF. DNA of the CDR3: TGTGCCAGCAGCGGGGCGGAAGGGAGAAGAGGCAATCAGCCCCAGCATTTT.

The gene calls are TRBV7-9 and TRBJ2-7; D unclear. Germline CDR1 reads SEHNR; CDR2 reads FQNEAQ (reference sequence). This CDR3 has 11 amino acids. V lost 5 bases to trimming and J lost 5 bases, with 7 bases between them. CDR3 loop: CASSLGNEQYF. The CDR3 DNA sequence: TGTGCCAGCAGCCTGGGGAACGAGCAGTACTTC.

The chain recombines TRBV7-9 with TRBJ2-7; 7 bases align to TRBD2. Per the germline V gene, CDR1 is SEHNR and CDR2 is FQNEAQ (reference sequence). The junction had 4 bases not matched to a gene; V was cut back by 2 bases and J by 3 bases. This CDR3 is 14 amino acids long. CDR3: CASSLSSGVYEQYF. CDR3 nucleotides: TGTGCCAGCAGCTTATCCAGCGGGGTCTACGAGCAGTACTTC.

The chain has TRBV6-9 and TRBJ2-2; 7 bases align to TRBD2. Unmatched junction bases numbered 2, after V lost 10 bases and J lost 3 bases. CDR1 and CDR2 from the germline V gene are MNHGY and SVAAGI. The CDR3 sequence is 12 residues long. The CDR3 sequence: CANRGDTGELFF. CDR3 in DNA: TGTGCCAACCGGGGGGACACCGGGGAGCTGTTTTTT.

The chain joins TRBV7-3 to TRBJ2-3; D assignment may be TRBD1 or TRBD2 (5 bases each). CDR3 size: 14 residues. V was clipped by 0 bases and J by 6 bases, with 10 bases between them. Germline assignment: CDR1 SGHTA and CDR2 FQGTGA. The CDR3 DNA follows: TGTGCCAGCAGCTTAACAGGGACCTCGGATACGCAGTATTTT. Its protein is CASSLTGTSDTQYF. Full variable domain (missing parts from reference TRBV7-3 and TRBJ2-3): GAGVSQTPSNKVTEKGKYVELRCDPISGHTALYWYRQSLGQGPEFLIYFQGTGAADDSGLPNDRFFAVRPEGSVSTLKIQRTERGDSAVYLCASSLTGTSDTQYFGPGTRLTVL.

This clone appeared once. An end of the junction does not agree with germline; a read error may underlie this. V usage is TRBV4-1 and J usage is TRBJ2-7; D is perhaps TRBD2 (6 bases). The length of the CDR3 is 15 residues. Germline CDR1 MGHRA, CDR2 YSYEKL. CDR3 coding DNA: TGCGCCAGCAGTCAAGGGGACTCTATGACCTACGAGCAGTACTTC. As protein: CASSQGDSMTYEQYF.

This chain links TRBV19 with TRBJ1-4, with unresolved D. Trimming pared 5 bases from V and 0 bases from J, leaving 4 bases between. This CDR3 comprises 13 residues. CDR1 and CDR2 (germline): LNHDA, SQIVND (reference sequence). CDR3 amino acids: CASSFSTNEKLFF. Written as DNA, the CDR3 is TGTGCCAGTAGTTTCTCAACTAATGAAAAACTGTTTTTT. The whole variable domain, filled in from reference TRBV19 and TRBJ1-4, reads DGGITQSPKYLFRKEGQNVTLSCEQNLNHDAMYWYRQDPGQGLRLIYYSQIVNDFQKGDIAEGYSVSREKKESFPLTVTSAQKNPTAFYLCASSFSTNEKLFFGSGTQLSVL.

The chain uses TRBV11-1 and TRBJ1-1; the D gene is possibly TRBD1 (5 bases). This CDR3 comprises 13 residues. CDR1 and CDR2 from the germline V gene are SGHAT and FQDESV (reference sequence). The germline V and J ends were trimmed by 5 bases and 3 bases, with 10 bases remaining between them. The CDR3 here is CASSIQGDTEAFF. The CDR3 nucleotides are TGTGCCAGCAGCATTCAGGGTGACACTGAAGCTTTCTTT. The whole variable domain, filled in from reference TRBV11-1 and TRBJ1-1, reads EAEVAQSPRYKITEKSQAVAFWCDPISGHATLYWYRQILGQGPELLVQFQDESVVDDSQLPKDRFSAERLKGVDSTLKIQPAELGDSAMYLCASSIQGDTEAFFGQGTRLTVV.

This chain connects TRBV5-1 to TRBJ2-7, with 8 bases aligning to TRBD1. J was trimmed by 6 bases and V by 3 bases; bases with no gene match: 8. From germline, CDR1 is SGHRS and CDR2 YFSETQ. The CDR3 length is 14 residues. CDR3 DNA sequence: TGCGCCAGCAGCTCACGGACAGGGCGGGTCGAGCAGTACTTC. Translating gives CASSSRTGRVEQYF.

A remark on this clone: The junction departs from the called germline gene at one end, perhaps through a read error. The chain is built from TRBV7-7 and TRBJ1-1, with D uncertain. This CDR3 region has 13 residues. Germline loops: CDR1 SSHAT, CDR2 FNYEAQ (reference sequence). DNA for the CDR3: TGTGCTAGCAGCCCTACCCCGGGGACTGAAGCTTTCTTT. Its translation is CASSPTPGTEAFF.

J is TRBJ1-1 and V is TRBV6-1, with a tentative D call TRBD1 (6 bases). Trimming cost V 5 bases and J 0 bases, with 13 bases left between them. Germline V gives CDR1 MNHNS, CDR2 SASEGT. CDR3 length: 15 amino acids. Written as DNA, the CDR3 is TGTGCCAGCAGTAAATTGGACAGTTTGAACACTGAAGCTTTCTTT. This encodes CASSKLDSLNTEAFF.

The chain has TRBV15 and TRBJ2-7; 7 nucleotides align to TRBD2. This CDR3 contains 15 residues. With 1 base clipped from V and 4 bases from J, the junction kept 7 bases outside the gene matches. Germline-derived CDR1 and CDR2 are LNHNV and YYDKDF (reference sequence). The CDR3 bases are TGTGCCACCAGCAGAGGGTGGCTAGCGGAGTACGAGCAGTACTTC. It is translated as CATSRGWLAEYEQYF.

The V and J genes are TRBV7-8 and TRBJ1-1; TRBD1 matches at 11 bases. This CDR3 spans 17 amino acids. V gave up 3 bases and J gave up 5 bases; unmatched junction bases: 11. In germline, CDR1 is SGHVS, CDR2 FQNEAQ. The CDR3 loop is CASSFQGQGVQRTEAFF. CDR3 nucleotide sequence: TGTGCCAGCAGCTTTCAGGGACAGGGGGTTCAGAGGACTGAAGCTTTCTTT. The whole variable domain, remainder taken from reference TRBV7-8 and TRBJ1-1, is GAGVSQSPRYKVAKRGQDVALRCDPISGHVSLFWYQQALGQGPEFLTYFQNEAQLDKSGLPSDRFFAERPEGSVSTLKIQRTQQEDSAVYLCASSFQGQGVQRTEAFFGQGTRLTVV.

V usage is TRBV7-6 and J usage is TRBJ1-2; 10 bases line up with TRBD1. Trimming removed 2 bases from V and 7 bases from J; junction bases left unmatched: 4. This CDR3 is built from 14 residues. Germline CDR1 SGHVS, CDR2 FNYEAQ. The CDR3 loop reads CASSLRTGGGGYTF. The CDR3 DNA sequence: TGTGCCAGCAGCTTAAGGACAGGGGGAGGTGGCTACACCTTC.

This clone appeared once. Here the CDR3 DNA reads TGTGCCAACTCAGAACAGGGGACAAACACTGAAGCTTTCTTT. Translated: CANSEQGTNTEAFF. The rearrangement uses TRBV2 and TRBJ1-1, with 7 bases that match TRBD1. V lost 10 bases and J lost 2; bases outside the gene matches: 10. CDR3 length equals 14 residues. Germline V CDR1 and CDR2: SNHLY, FYNNEI.

The chain carries TRBV4-1 and TRBJ1-2; the match to TRBD1 covers 9 bases. The CDR3 has 15 amino acids. V dropped 1 base and J dropped 6; count of bases not matched to a gene: 6. Germline V gene lookup returns CDR1 MGHRA and CDR2 YSYEKL. This CDR3 is CASSQAGTGLDGYTF. Here the CDR3 DNA reads TGCGCCAGCAGCCAAGCCGGGACAGGGTTGGATGGCTACACCTTC.

In DNA form, the CDR3 reads TGTGCCAGCAGCTGGGGGGACTCCTACAATGAGCAGTTCTTC. Translation gives CASSWGDSYNEQFF. The chain is built from TRBV7-3 and TRBJ2-1; D perhaps matches TRBD2 (6 bases). V was clipped by 4 bases and J by 0 bases, with 7 bases between them. The CDR3 is made up of 14 amino acids. Germline lookup yields CDR1 SGHTA and CDR2 FQGTGA.

This sequence joins TRBV25-1 and TRBJ2-1; TRBD2 aligns across 7 bases. V lost 7 bases, J lost 7 bases, and 7 bases stayed unmatched. Germline values: CDR1 MGHDK, CDR2 SYGVNS. This CDR3 is built from 13 residues. The CDR3 nucleotides read TGTGCCAGCACACGGGCGGGAGATAATGAGCAGTTCTTC. This gives the protein CASTRAGDNEQFF.

The gene calls are TRBV6-6 and TRBJ2-5; unclear D gene. CDR1 and CDR2 from the germline V gene are MNHNY and SVGAGI (reference sequence). This CDR3 comprises 16 residues. V was trimmed by 0 bases and J by 2 bases, leaving 13 bases between them. This CDR3 is CASSYSKADIQETQYF. As DNA, the CDR3 is TGTGCCAGCAGTTACTCGAAGGCAGACATACAAGAGACCCAGTACTTC.

The chain employs TRBV6-5 and TRBJ2-1, with a tentative D call TRBD1 (6 bases). The length of the CDR3 is 15 residues. CDR1 and CDR2 from the germline V gene are MNHEY and SVGAGI. V was clipped by 0 bases and J by 6 bases, with 12 bases between them. As DNA, the CDR3 is TGTGCCAGCAGTTACTCGGTCAGGGGCGTCAATGAGCAGTTCTTC. Encoded protein: CASSYSVRGVNEQFF.

The gene calls are TRBV10-1 and TRBJ2-1, with 7 bases lining up with TRBD1. Trimming took 8 bases from V and 8 from J; bases not matched to a gene: 9. This CDR3 contains 13 residues. The germline CDR1 and CDR2 sequences are WNHNN and SYGVQD (reference sequence). The CDR3 bases are TGCGCCAGCGCGTGGACAGGCTCGGATGAGCAGTTCTTC. It codes for CASAWTGSDEQFF.

The chain links TRBV6-5 to TRBJ1-2, with D perhaps matching TRBD1 (5 bases). The germline CDR1 and CDR2 sequences are MNHEY and SVGAGI. With 2 bases removed from V and 6 bases from J, the gap between germline ends came to 16 bases. The CDR3 has 15 residues. The DNA for the CDR3 is TGTGCCAGCAGTTACGCTTCGGGACGTACGGATGGCTACACCTTC. Translated, it gives CASSYASGRTDGYTF.

The chain joins TRBV5-1 to TRBJ2-1; 8 bases match TRBD2. This CDR3 comprises 19 residues. The ends lost 0 bases at V and 6 bases at J; junction bases unmatched: 17. CDR1 SGHRS and CDR2 YFSETQ come from the germline V gene. DNA of the CDR3: TGCGCCAGCAGCTTGGTCGGCGGCCCCGCGGGAGGAAAAGGCAATGAGCAGTTCTTC. Translated: CASSLVGGPAGGKGNEQFF.